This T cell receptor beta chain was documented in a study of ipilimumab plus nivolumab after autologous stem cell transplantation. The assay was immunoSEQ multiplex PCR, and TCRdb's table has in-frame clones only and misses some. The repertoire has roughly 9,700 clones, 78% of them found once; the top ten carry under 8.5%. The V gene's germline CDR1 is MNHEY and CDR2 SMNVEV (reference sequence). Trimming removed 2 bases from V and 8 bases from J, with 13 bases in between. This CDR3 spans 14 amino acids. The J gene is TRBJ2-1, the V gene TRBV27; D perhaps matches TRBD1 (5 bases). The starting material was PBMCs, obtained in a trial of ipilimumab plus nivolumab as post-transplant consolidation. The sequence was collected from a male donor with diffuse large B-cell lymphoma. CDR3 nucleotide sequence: TGTGCCAGCAGTTTAGCCAGGGTACTCGATGAGCAGTTCTTC. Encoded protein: CASSLARVLDEQFF.